Sequencing of this TCR beta chain was carried out in a study of blood T cell repertoires in COVID-19. TCRdb's copy holds only in-frame clones and misses some; the assay was immunoSEQ multiplex PCR. Of about 170,000 clones listed, approximately 87% are singletons. The sequenced sample consisted of PBMCs or T cells enriched from blood (not recorded which). The TCR originated in a woman in her 50s who had recovered from COVID-19.

This chain's CDR3 is CASRVDRVGGAFF. The CDR3 DNA is TGTGCCAGCAGGGTGGACAGGGTCGGGGGCGCTTTCTTT. V is TRBV12-3 or TRBV12-4 and J is TRBJ1-1, with TRBD1 matching 8 bases. Losses at the gene ends were 6 bases for V and 11 bases for J; bases not matched to a gene: 11. The CDR3 is made up of 13 amino acids.